These 23 T cell receptor beta chains share one sample of origin, sequenced in a study of blood T cell repertoires in COVID-19. Here immunoSEQ multiplex PCR was the method, and the copy in TCRdb shows in-frame clones only, minus some. Seen here are fewer than 300,000 clones, more than 75% observed once, and the top ten hold 0.99%. Specimen: peripheral blood. The receptors were sampled from a woman in her thirties or forties who had recovered from COVID-19.

This sequence joins TRBV5-4 and TRBJ2-5, with 8 bases lining up with TRBD2. From germline, CDR1 is SGHNT and CDR2 YYREEE (reference sequence). The length of the CDR3 is 14 residues. V lost 4 bases, J lost 5 bases, and 7 bases stayed unmatched. CDR3: CASSTGTRGETQYF. The CDR3 region has the DNA TGTGCCAGCAGCACAGGGACTAGGGGGGAGACCCAGTACTTC.

This chain links TRBV12-3 or TRBV12-4 with TRBJ2-1, with unresolved D. Trimming shortened V by 3 bases and J by 8 bases, and 11 bases separated the two germline ends. The CDR3 spans 13 residues. CDR3 amino acids: CASSLGPWDEQFF. CDR3 DNA sequence: TGTGCCAGCAGTTTGGGCCCCTGGGATGAGCAGTTCTTC.

J is TRBJ1-1 and V is TRBV6-5, with 7 bases that match TRBD1. The CDR3 is 14 amino acids. With V trimmed by 7 bases and J by 4 bases, 9 bases remained unmatched. Germline values: CDR1 MNHEY, CDR2 SVGAGI. The CDR3 sequence is CASTPPGQITEAFF. The DNA of the CDR3 is TGTGCCAGCACCCCGCCGGGACAGATCACTGAAGCTTTCTTT.

The CDR3 DNA follows: TGTGCCAGCTCACCACCGGGCAACACTGAAGCTTTCTTT. This gives the protein CASSPPGNTEAFF. The chain links TRBV18 to TRBJ1-1, with D hard to call. V was trimmed by 0 bases and J by 2 bases, leaving 4 bases between them. CDR1 is KGHSH and CDR2 is LQKENI in the germline V gene. The CDR3 extends over 13 amino acids.

The gene calls are TRBV25-1 and TRBJ2-2; 7 nucleotides agree with TRBD2. CDR1 and CDR2 from the germline V gene are MGHDK and SYGVNS. Unmatched junction bases numbered 13, after V lost 6 bases and J lost 9 bases. This CDR3 region has 15 residues. The CDR3 nucleotides are TGTGCCAGCAGCCGAGCCGGGAGGAGCGAGTGGGAGCTGTTTTTT. This gives the protein CASSRAGRSEWELFF.

The chain couples TRBV5-4 to TRBJ2-3; D perhaps matches TRBD2 (7 bases). This CDR3 region has 15 residues. V was cut by 2 bases and J by 0 bases, with 10 bases left in between. Germline values: CDR1 SGHNT, CDR2 YYREEE (reference sequence). CDR3 sequence reads: CASSFEGGSTDTQYF. As DNA, the CDR3 is TGTGCCAGCAGCTTTGAGGGGGGGAGCACAGATACGCAGTATTTT.

The chain combines TRBV15 with TRBJ2-7; D is possibly TRBD1 (5 bases). This CDR3 has 16 amino acids. Germline values: CDR1 LNHNV, CDR2 YYDKDF (reference sequence). The germline V and J ends were trimmed by 1 base and 0 bases, with 13 bases remaining between them. The CDR3 DNA sequence: TGTGCCACCAGCAGAGGGGGCAGGGTAAGCTCCTACGAGCAGTACTTC. Protein product: CATSRGGRVSSYEQYF.

The rearrangement joins TRBV25-1 to TRBJ1-4, with D possibly being TRBD1 (5 bases). CDR1 is MGHDK and CDR2 is SYGVNS in the germline V gene. CDR3 size: 16 residues. The V end was cut by 4 bases, the J end by 4 bases, with 16 bases between. The CDR3 nucleotides are TGTGCCAGCAGTGCCTCTGCTCAAGGGGTTAATGAAAAACTGTTTTTT. Residues: CASSASAQGVNEKLFF.

The V gene is TRBV30, the J gene TRBJ2-7; 10 bases agree with TRBD1. The CDR3 covers 16 residues. Germline assignment: CDR1 GTSNPN and CDR2 SVGIG (reference sequence). With 8 bases clipped from V and 0 bases from J, the junction kept 13 bases outside the gene matches. CDR3 amino acids: CAPGTGVSPSSYEQYV. Here the CDR3 DNA reads TGTGCCCCCGGGACAGGGGTTTCCCCCTCCTCCTACGAGCAGTACGTC.

The chain joins TRBV7-2 to TRBJ2-7; D is unresolved. Trimming removed 3 bases at V and 2 bases at J, with 5 bases between. The CDR3 runs to 12 residues. Germline values: CDR1 SGHTA, CDR2 FQGNSA. CDR3 DNA sequence: TGTGCCAGCAGCTTCCAAACCTACGAGCAGTACTTC. As protein: CASSFQTYEQYF.

The V gene is TRBV6-5, the J gene TRBJ1-1; D unclear. Deletions cut 5 bases from V and 0 bases from J, with 10 bases between. CDR3 length: 14 amino acids. CDR1 is MNHEY, CDR2 SVGAGI, per germline. As DNA, the CDR3 is TGTGCCAGCAGTCCCACAGCCATGAACACTGAAGCTTTCTTT. Protein product: CASSPTAMNTEAFF.

This clone turned up a few times. The chain has TRBV7-2 and TRBJ1-4; D remains unclear. Trimming removed 1 base at V and 5 bases at J, with 11 bases between. In germline, CDR1 is SGHTA, CDR2 FQGNSA. The CDR3 is made up of 15 amino acids. CDR3 amino acids: CASSLESHRNEKLFF. The CDR3 region has the DNA TGTGCCAGCAGCTTAGAGTCCCACCGGAATGAAAAACTGTTTTTT.

The V and J genes are TRBV7-9 and TRBJ1-5; D is unclear. Trimming stripped 0 bases from V and 2 bases from J, with 5 bases between. From germline, CDR1 is SEHNR and CDR2 FQNEAQ (reference sequence). The CDR3 covers 14 residues. CDR3 region: CASSLASGNQPQHF. The CDR3 DNA reads as TGTGCCAGCAGCTTAGCGTCGGGCAATCAGCCCCAGCATTTT.

This sequence joins TRBV10-3 and TRBJ1-6; 8 bases match TRBD1. V gave up 0 bases and J gave up 7 bases; unmatched junction bases: 5. The V gene's germline CDR1 is ENHRY and CDR2 SYGVKD. The CDR3 spans 16 residues. The CDR3 is CAISESGTGQNSPLHF. CDR3 DNA: TGTGCCATCAGTGAGTCAGGGACAGGCCAAAATTCACCCCTCCACTTT.

This rearrangement joins TRBV7-2 to TRBJ2-5, with 8 bases that match TRBD2. Germline CDR1 and CDR2: SGHTA and FQGNSA. Unmatched junction bases numbered 7, after V lost 7 bases and J lost 3 bases. This CDR3 is 14 amino acids long. CDR3 residues: CASTPAGVEETQYF. CDR3 nucleotide sequence: TGTGCCAGCACCCCAGCGGGAGTTGAAGAGACCCAGTACTTC.

This chain joins TRBV11-3 and TRBJ2-1, with a possible D match to TRBD1 (5 bases). Germline V gene sequence: CDR1 SGHNT, CDR2 YENEEA. Trimming pared 1 base from V and 2 bases from J, leaving 9 bases between. The CDR3 extends over 15 amino acids. As DNA, the CDR3 is TGTGCCAGCAGCTTAGGGTGGGGCGCCTACAATGAGCAGTTCTTC. Translating it yields CASSLGWGAYNEQFF.

This chain connects TRBV5-1 to TRBJ2-7, with 16 positions matching TRBD2. The germline gives CDR1 SGHRS, CDR2 YFSETQ. V was clipped by 0 bases and J by 6 bases; unmatched bases: 9. This CDR3 comprises 18 residues. CDR3 sequence: CASSLGPGLAGGPREQYF. DNA of the CDR3: TGCGCCAGCAGCTTGGGCCCGGGACTAGCGGGAGGGCCTCGCGAGCAGTACTTC. Combining the CDR3 with reference TRBV5-1 and TRBJ2-7 gives the whole variable domain KAGVTQTPRYLIKTRGQQVTLSCSPISGHRSVSWYQQTPGQGLQFLFEYFSETQRNKGNFPGRFSGRQFSNSRSEMNVSTLELGDSALYLCASSLGPGLAGGPREQYFGPGTRLTVT.

The chain employs TRBV29-1 and TRBJ2-5, with a possible D match to TRBD1 (6 bases). The CDR3 is made up of 14 amino acids. CDR1 SQVTM and CDR2 ANQGSEA come from the germline V gene. Trimming shortened V by 6 bases and J by 7 bases, and 21 bases separated the two germline ends. The CDR3 region has the DNA TGCAGCGTCCACTCGGCAGGGGCCTGGGGGACCCAGTACTTC. Its protein is CSVHSAGAWGTQYF.

This chain uses TRBV7-2 with TRBJ2-3; 7 bases map to TRBD1. The V segment lost 5 bases and the J segment 1 base; nucleotides outside the gene matches: 6. CDR3 length: 15 residues. The V gene's germline CDR1 is SGHTA and CDR2 FQGNSA. The CDR3 reads CASSTLGQGTDTQYF. In DNA form, the CDR3 reads TGTGCCAGCAGCACCTTAGGACAGGGCACAGATACGCAGTATTTT.

The chain carries TRBV19 and TRBJ2-4; perhaps TRBD2 as D (6 bases). V lost 6 bases, J lost 5 bases, and 8 bases lay in between. Germline V lookup: CDR1 LNHDA, CDR2 SQIVND (reference sequence). This CDR3 is 12 amino acids long. The CDR3 sequence: CASSASENIQYF. The CDR3 nucleotides read TGTGCCAGTAGCGCTAGCGAAAACATTCAGTACTTC.

V is TRBV5-6 and J is TRBJ1-6, with D perhaps TRBD1 (5 bases). Trimming left V 0 bases short and J 6 bases short, with 7 bases between. Germline CDR1 SGHDT, CDR2 YYEEEE. This CDR3 has 14 amino acids. CDR3 in DNA: TGTGCCAGCAGCTTGGGACAGACTAATTCACCCCTCCACTTT. Protein sequence: CASSLGQTNSPLHF.

The chain links TRBV9 to TRBJ2-7, with D tentatively TRBD2 (5 bases). CDR3 length: 11 amino acids. CDR1 and CDR2 from the germline V gene are SGDLS and YYNGEE. V gave up 3 bases and J gave up 5 bases, with 6 bases separating them. The DNA for the CDR3 is TGTGCCAGCAGCGCAGCGGACGAGCAGTACTTC. This gives the protein CASSAADEQYF. The full variable domain, in which reference TRBV9 and TRBJ2-7 provide the parts outside the CDR3, is DSGVTQTPKHLITATGQRVTLRCSPRSGDLSVYWYQQSLDQGLQFLIQYYNGEERAKGNILERFSAQQFPDLHSELNLSSLELGDSALYFCASSAADEQYFGPGTRLTVT.

The chain combines TRBV28 with TRBJ2-2; TRBD2 matches at 14 bases. This CDR3 has 17 residues. Germline V CDR1 and CDR2: MDHEN, SYDVKM. J gave up 7 bases and V 4 bases, and 8 bases lay outside the gene matches. The CDR3 loop reads CASSSPSGLAGVGELFF. CDR3 DNA: TGTGCCAGCAGTTCACCCTCGGGACTAGCGGGAGTCGGGGAGCTGTTTTTT.